This T cell receptor (beta chain) was profiled in a study of OX40 agonist ivuxolimab in advanced cancers. The overall study: Cancers in dose escalation were hepatocellular, melanoma, renal cell and head and neck.

The protocol was immunoSEQ multiplex PCR, while the TCRdb copy is restricted to in-frame clones and leaves out a portion. Seen here are approximately 80,000 clones, about 90% observed once, and the top ten hold about 0.35%. There are 16 residues in the CDR3. Germline assignment: CDR1 SGHAT and CDR2 FQNNGV. With V trimmed by 5 bases and J by 5 bases, 9 bases remained unmatched. The clonotype comes from an adult with an advanced solid tumor such as melanoma, head and neck, liver or kidney cancer. This specimen consisted of CD4+ or CD8+ T cells sorted from blood, obtained in a trial of the OX40 agonist ivuxolimab. J is TRBJ2-3 and V is TRBV11-2; TRBD2 matches 11 bases. The CDR3 DNA reads TGTGCCAGCAGCAAAAGCGTAGCGGGGGGGGGAGATACGCAGTATTTT. It is translated as CASSKSVAGGGDTQYF.